This T cell receptor (beta chain) originates from a study of cytomegalovirus exposure and HLA in healthy donors. The study, taken as a whole, reports: An analysis that was carried out later associated 16,000 or so TCR beta sequences with HLA alleles at 0.05 false discovery rate.

The study ran its PCR with 60 Vbeta and 13 Jbeta primers. This table comes from immunoSEQ multiplex PCR, and its TCRdb copy is limited to in-frame clones, with some not included. Of more than 150,000 clones listed, roughly 80% are singletons. The CDR3 spans 18 residues. The germline V and J ends were trimmed by 3 bases and 5 bases, with 23 bases remaining between them. CDR1 and CDR2 (germline): MGHRA, YSYEKL. There were likely unrecorded immune exposures, though donors were nominally healthy when sampled. A word on this clone: Its antigen remains unidentified.

Material for sequencing was PBMCs. The sequence was collected from a man aged 45 to 65 in good health and CMV-seropositive. The J gene is TRBJ1-3, the V gene TRBV4-1; no clear D gene. CDR3 protein: CASSQTYVRARTRNTIYF. In DNA, the CDR3 is TGCGCCAGCAGCCAGACCTATGTGAGGGCCCGGACCAGAAACACCATATATTTT.